Listed below are T cell receptor beta chains from one sample, sequenced in a study of graft-versus-host responses after intestinal transplantation. No antigen has been identified for these receptors. Data came from immunoSEQ multiplex PCR; TCRdb stores just in-frame clones and leaves some out. The table records about 120,000 clones, 85% to 95% of them present only once. This specimen consisted of unstimulated CD4+ T cells sorted from spleen or lymph node cells, obtained before intestinal transplant. These receptors were obtained from a human donor who received an intestinal transplant. The CDR3 runs from the conserved cysteine through the conserved F or W.

CASSGGGIYGYTF,TRBV10-1,TRBJ1-2
CASSLGGGQETQYF,TRBV7-3,TRBJ2-5
CASSFSGTGLYGYTF,TRBV28,TRBJ1-2
CASSETTLRAEQFF,TRBV10-1,TRBJ2-1
CASRGGTGAAYEQYF,TRBV28,TRBJ2-7
CASSGFETNYGYTF,TRBV6-5,TRBJ1-2
CASSLRRGLSEF,TRBV11-2,TRBJ1-1
CASSGTNSPFF,TRBV6-1,TRBJ2-1
CASTKTSGRFNEQYF,TRBV11-1,TRBJ2-7
CASLQGGNQPQHF,TRBV6-1,TRBJ1-5
CASSARGAGGKLFF,TRBV6-5,TRBJ1-4
CASSDLGISYEQYF,TRBV27,-
CASSPIRAGRNEQFF,TRBV5-1,TRBJ2-1
CASSVGRTATQYF,TRBV9,TRBJ2-3
CASSLPGQGTNTGELFF,TRBV5-4,TRBJ2-2
CASSYGTLYLNTEAFF,TRBV6-5,TRBJ1-1
CASRGAGQSYEQYF,TRBV10-2,TRBJ2-7
CASSFDVAGGETQYF,TRBV7-9,TRBJ2-5
CAWSVRGDLGF,TRBV30,TRBJ2-7
CAWAGGVGNQPQHF,TRBV30,TRBJ1-5
CAGGLLSEQYF,TRBV2,TRBJ2-7
CASSPGQETQYF,TRBV18,TRBJ2-5
CASRLGQGAYEQYF,TRBV6-1,TRBJ2-7
CASSSLGHGYTF,TRBV28,TRBJ1-2